The text below deals with one T cell receptor beta chain. What it binds is not known. The data originate from a study of cytomegalovirus exposure and HLA in healthy donors. Overall study: Per a later analysis, the approximately 700 first-cohort and some 130 validation repertoires shared one platform.

The germline V gene has CDR1 MDHEN and CDR2 SYDVKM. Trimming stripped 2 bases from V and 0 bases from J, with 8 bases between. There are 15 residues in the CDR3. Libraries were prepared by immunoSEQ multiplex PCR; TCRdb keeps only in-frame clonotypes and omits some of them. This table has under 75,000 clones, 90% to 95% appearing once. Study-level results: In vitro data verified three CMV-associated chains as specific for CMV antigens.

The chain carries TRBV28 and TRBJ1-3; D gene unclear. Sequencing was performed on PBMCs. The receptor comes from a man between 18 and 29 years old in good health and CMV-seropositive. DNA for the CDR3: TGTGCCAGCAGTTTAGGGCAGAGCTCTGGAAACACCATATATTTT. Protein: CASSLGQSSGNTIYF. Using reference TRBV28 and TRBJ1-3 for the parts outside the CDR3, the full variable domain is DVKVTQSSRYLVKRTGEKVFLECVQDMDHENMFWYRQDPGLGLRLIYFSYDVKMKEKGDIPEGYSVSREKKERFSLILESASTNQTSMYLCASSLGQSSGNTIYFGEGSWLTVV.